The 20 T cell receptor beta chains listed next were all sequenced from one sample in a study of cytomegalovirus exposure and HLA in healthy donors. PCR was performed using 60 Vbeta and 13 Jbeta primers. The protocol was immunoSEQ multiplex PCR, while the TCRdb copy is restricted to in-frame clones and leaves out a portion. This sample yields around 130,000 clones, of which roughly 80% are seen a single time; 1% belongs to the top ten. The sequenced sample was PBMCs. These receptor sequences come from a man aged 40-55 years in good health and CMV-seronegative.

This chain joins TRBV2 and TRBJ1-1; 7 positions match TRBD1. Germline-derived CDR1 and CDR2 are SNHLY and FYNNEI. This CDR3 has 14 residues. V trimming: 5 bases; J trimming: 1 base; junction bases outside the gene matches: 4. The CDR3 protein is CASSWAGGNTEAFF. The CDR3 region has the DNA TGTGCCAGCAGTTGGGCAGGGGGGAACACTGAAGCTTTCTTT. Filled out from reference TRBV2 and TRBJ1-1, the complete variable domain reads EPEVTQTPSHQVTQMGQEVILRCVPISNHLYFYWYRQILGQKVEFLVSFYNNEISEKSEIFDDQFSVERPDGSNFTLKIRSTKLEDSAMYFCASSWAGGNTEAFFGQGTRLTVV.

This chain connects TRBV6-1 to TRBJ2-5; 8 positions match TRBD2. The V segment lost 2 bases and the J segment 2 bases; nucleotides outside the gene matches: 4. The CDR3 is made up of 15 amino acids. Per the germline V gene, CDR1 is MNHNS and CDR2 is SASEGT. The CDR3 nucleotides are TGTGCCAGCAGTGAACCGGGGGGGGCTCAAGAGACCCAGTACTTC. Residues: CASSEPGGAQETQYF.

The chain combines TRBV6-1 with TRBJ1-5, with 7 bases that match TRBD1. Per the germline V gene, CDR1 is MNHNS and CDR2 is SASEGT. V lost 8 bases, J lost 0 bases, and 4 bases stayed unmatched. This CDR3 is 14 amino acids long. CDR3 amino acids: CASGGTASNQPQHF. CDR3 nucleotides: TGTGCCAGCGGGGGGACAGCTAGCAATCAGCCCCAGCATTTT.

This chain joins TRBV19 and TRBJ2-3; TRBD2 matches at 10 bases. Germline CDR1 is LNHDA and CDR2 is SQIVND (reference sequence). V shed 5 bases, J shed 0 bases, and the junction held 5 bases outside the gene matches. This CDR3 has 16 residues. CDR3 residues: CASSALAGESTDTQYF. CDR3 nucleotides: TGTGCCAGTAGTGCTCTAGCGGGAGAAAGCACAGATACGCAGTATTTT.

The V call is TRBV5-1, the J call TRBJ2-3, with 10 bases lining up with TRBD1. Germline CDR1 and CDR2: SGHRS and YFSETQ. After removal of 3 bases from V and 7 bases from J, the junction contained 8 bases not matched to a gene. CDR3 length: 15 residues. CDR3 residues: CASSSTGGSSYTQYF. CDR3 nucleotide sequence: TGCGCCAGCAGCTCGACAGGGGGCAGCTCCTATACGCAGTATTTT.

CDR3 loop: CACPGHGRSYYGYTF. The CDR3 bases are TGTGCCTGTCCGGGACATGGGCGAAGTTACTATGGCTACACCTTC. The chain couples TRBV30 to TRBJ1-2, with TRBD1 as a possible D gene (6 bases). Trimming removed 6 bases at V and 3 bases at J, with 20 bases between. The CDR3 has 15 residues. CDR1 and CDR2 from the germline V gene are GTSNPN and SVGIG (reference sequence).

This clone turned up a few times. The chain recombines TRBV2 with TRBJ1-5, with D possibly TRBD1 on 6 matching bases. The germline CDR1 and CDR2 sequences are SNHLY and FYNNEI. CDR3 size: 13 residues. V lost 11 bases, J lost 4 bases, and 15 bases lay in between. The DNA of the CDR3 is TGTGCCTCCTCACAGGGATCAAATCAGCCCCAGCATTTT. This codes for CASSQGSNQPQHF.

This clone has a handful of counts. V gene TRBV2 combines with J gene TRBJ2-2, with 9 positions matching TRBD1. This CDR3 region has 15 residues. Per the germline V gene, CDR1 is SNHLY and CDR2 is FYNNEI. J was trimmed by 5 bases and V by 6 bases; bases with no gene match: 7. The chain's CDR3 is CASRTTGGSTGELFF. Here the CDR3 DNA reads TGTGCCAGCAGAACCACAGGGGGCTCTACCGGGGAGCTGTTTTTT.

This chain connects TRBV5-6 to TRBJ2-3; D gene unclear. The germline V and J ends were trimmed by 6 bases and 0 bases, with 14 bases remaining between them. Germline V lookup: CDR1 SGHDT, CDR2 YYEEEE. The length of the CDR3 is 15 residues. The CDR3 reads CASITMASSTDTQYF. CDR3 DNA: TGTGCCAGCATCACGATGGCTTCTAGCACAGATACGCAGTATTTT.

The rearrangement joins TRBV5-1 to TRBJ2-1, with D possibly matching TRBD2 (5 bases). The CDR3 is 14 amino acids. Germline V gives CDR1 SGHRS, CDR2 YFSETQ. Trimming removed 5 bases at V and 5 bases at J, with 14 bases between. In DNA form, the CDR3 reads TGCGCCAGCAGTAATCGGGGAGATAACAATGAGCAGTTCTTC. Protein sequence: CASSNRGDNNEQFF.

V usage is TRBV30 and J usage is TRBJ1-2, with 7 nucleotides matching TRBD1. J gave up 3 bases and V 2 bases, and 3 bases lay outside the gene matches. The CDR3 is 13 amino acids. The germline gives CDR1 GTSNPN, CDR2 SVGIG (reference sequence). DNA for the CDR3: TGTGCCTGGAGTCCTGACAGGGACTATGGCTACACCTTC. This translates into CAWSPDRDYGYTF.

The CDR3 reads CAWSDGPGELFF. CDR3 sequence (DNA): TGTGCCTGGAGTGATGGGCCCGGGGAGCTGTTTTTT. The chain recombines TRBV30 with TRBJ2-2; no reliable D call. Germline CDR1 GTSNPN, CDR2 SVGIG (reference sequence). The ends were cut back, 1 base at V and 6 bases at J, with 6 bases in the middle. The CDR3 covers 12 residues.

V and J are TRBV10-1 and TRBJ2-5; 11 nucleotides match TRBD1. V shed 6 bases, J shed 4 bases, and the junction held 10 bases outside the gene matches. The CDR3 is 16 amino acids. CDR1 and CDR2 from the germline V gene are WNHNN and SYGVQD (reference sequence). CDR3 loop: CASSPTLDRGRETQYF. CDR3 bases: TGCGCCAGCAGCCCCACCCTGGACAGGGGGCGAGAGACCCAGTACTTC.

As to this clone: An end of the junction differs from the germline gene, which may be a read error. The rearrangement joins TRBV30 to TRBJ2-1; the match to TRBD1 covers 11 bases. This CDR3 is 8 amino acids long. Germline assignment: CDR1 GTSNPN and CDR2 SVGIG (reference sequence). The CDR3 loop is CALGQGVF. The CDR3, as DNA: TGTGCCTTGGGACAGGGGGTCTTC.

The V call is TRBV19, the J call TRBJ1-1; a possible D gene is TRBD1 (6 bases). CDR3 length: 18 residues. In germline, CDR1 is LNHDA, CDR2 SQIVND (reference sequence). Trimming shortened V by 0 bases and J by 7 bases, and 24 bases separated the two germline ends. This CDR3 reads CASSIELGAYKKDGEAFF. In DNA form, the CDR3 reads TGTGCCAGTAGTATAGAGTTGGGGGCCTATAAGAAGGACGGTGAAGCTTTCTTT.

The chain carries TRBV7-3 and TRBJ1-1, with a tentative D call TRBD1 (5 bases). The V end was cut by 4 bases, the J end by 6 bases, with 21 bases between. This CDR3 is 16 amino acids long. Germline loops: CDR1 SGHTA, CDR2 FQGTGA. The CDR3 region is CASSSGVGGSAAEAFF. For the CDR3, the DNA is TGTGCCAGCAGCTCGGGAGTCGGGGGGAGTGCGGCTGAAGCTTTCTTT.

V and J are TRBV5-1 and TRBJ2-3, with D tentatively TRBD1 (6 bases). V was pared by 4 bases and J by 2 bases, with 11 bases between. Per germline, CDR1 SGHRS and CDR2 YFSETQ. CDR3 length: 14 amino acids. This CDR3 reads CASSPRGNTDTQYF. CDR3 coding DNA: TGCGCCAGCAGCCCCAGGGGTAACACAGATACGCAGTATTTT. Drawing the rest from reference TRBV5-1 and TRBJ2-3, the complete variable domain is KAGVTQTPRYLIKTRGQQVTLSCSPISGHRSVSWYQQTPGQGLQFLFEYFSETQRNKGNFPGRFSGRQFSNSRSEMNVSTLELGDSALYLCASSPRGNTDTQYFGPGTRLTVL.

The chain recombines TRBV29-1 with TRBJ2-7, with TRBD2 matching over 8 bases. CDR3 length: 13 residues. Germline CDR1 reads SQVTM; CDR2 reads ANQGSEA. V shed 7 bases and J 1 base; nucleotides not matched to a gene: 6. CDR3 amino acids: CSAAAGGSYEQYF. CDR3 DNA: TGCAGCGCCGCGGCGGGGGGATCCTACGAGCAGTACTTC.

The chain has TRBV18 and TRBJ1-1, with TRBD1 as a possible D gene (6 bases). CDR3 length: 16 residues. Trimming took off 2 bases at V and 3 bases at J, with 16 bases between the two ends. Germline CDR1 and CDR2: KGHSH and LQKENI. This CDR3 is CASSPSLTGRDTEAFF. As DNA, the CDR3 is TGTGCCAGCTCACCATCTCTTACAGGGAGGGACACTGAAGCTTTCTTT.

The gene calls are TRBV28 and TRBJ2-3; D gene unclear. CDR1 is MDHEN and CDR2 is SYDVKM in the germline V gene. V gave up 5 bases and J gave up 2 bases, with 5 bases separating them. CDR3 length equals 12 residues. The CDR3 region is CASSQITDTQYF. Here the CDR3 DNA reads TGTGCCAGCAGTCAGATCACAGATACGCAGTATTTT.